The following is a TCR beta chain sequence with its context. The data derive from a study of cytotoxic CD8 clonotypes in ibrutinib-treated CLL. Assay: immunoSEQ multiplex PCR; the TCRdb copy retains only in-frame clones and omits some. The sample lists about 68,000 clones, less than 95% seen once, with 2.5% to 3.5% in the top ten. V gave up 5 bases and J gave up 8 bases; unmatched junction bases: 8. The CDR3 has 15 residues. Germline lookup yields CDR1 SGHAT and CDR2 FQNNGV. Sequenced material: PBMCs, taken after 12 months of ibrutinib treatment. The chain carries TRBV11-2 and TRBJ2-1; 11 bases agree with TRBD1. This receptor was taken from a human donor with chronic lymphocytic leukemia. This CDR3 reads CASSSRGTGGDEQFF. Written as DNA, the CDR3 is TGTGCCAGCAGCAGCCGAGGGACAGGGGGGGATGAGCAGTTCTTC.